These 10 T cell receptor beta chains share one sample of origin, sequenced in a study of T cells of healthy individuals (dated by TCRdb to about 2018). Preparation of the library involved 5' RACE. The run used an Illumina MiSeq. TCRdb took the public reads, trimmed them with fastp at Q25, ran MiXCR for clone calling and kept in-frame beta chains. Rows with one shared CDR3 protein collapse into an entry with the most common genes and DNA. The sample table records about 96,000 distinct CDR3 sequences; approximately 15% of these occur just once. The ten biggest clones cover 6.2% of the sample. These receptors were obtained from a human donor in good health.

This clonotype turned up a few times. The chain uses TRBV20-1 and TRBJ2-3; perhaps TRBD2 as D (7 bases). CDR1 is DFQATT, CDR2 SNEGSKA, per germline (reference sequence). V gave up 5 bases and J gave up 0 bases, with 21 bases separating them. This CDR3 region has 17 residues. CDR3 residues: CSALTRGEGFSTDTQYF. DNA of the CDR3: TGCAGTGCTCTAACGAGGGGGGAGGGTTTCAGCACAGATACGCAGTATTTT.

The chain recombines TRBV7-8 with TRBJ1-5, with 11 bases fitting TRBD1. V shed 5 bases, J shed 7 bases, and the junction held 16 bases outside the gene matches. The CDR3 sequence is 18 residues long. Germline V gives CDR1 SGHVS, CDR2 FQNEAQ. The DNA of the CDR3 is TGTGCCAGCAGCCTCAATTCCGCCGGGACAGGGGGGGAGCAGCCCCAGCATTTT. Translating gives CASSLNSAGTGGEQPQHF.

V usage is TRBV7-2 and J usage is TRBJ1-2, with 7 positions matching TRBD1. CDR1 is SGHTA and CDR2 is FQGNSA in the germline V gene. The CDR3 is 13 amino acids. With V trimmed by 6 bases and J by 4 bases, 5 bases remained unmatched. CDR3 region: CASSRQGSYGYTF. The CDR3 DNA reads TGTGCCAGCAGTAGACAGGGTTCCTATGGCTACACCTTC.

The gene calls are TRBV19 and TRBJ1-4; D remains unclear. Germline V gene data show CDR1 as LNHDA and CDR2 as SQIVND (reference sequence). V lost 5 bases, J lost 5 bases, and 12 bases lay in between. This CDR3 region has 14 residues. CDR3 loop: CASSFDSSNEKLFF. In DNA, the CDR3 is TGTGCCAGTAGTTTCGATTCATCCAATGAAAAACTGTTTTTT. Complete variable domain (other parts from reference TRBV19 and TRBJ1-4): DGGITQSPKYLFRKEGQNVTLSCEQNLNHDAMYWYRQDPGQGLRLIYYSQIVNDFQKGDIAEGYSVSREKKESFPLTVTSAQKNPTAFYLCASSFDSSNEKLFFGSGTQLSVL.

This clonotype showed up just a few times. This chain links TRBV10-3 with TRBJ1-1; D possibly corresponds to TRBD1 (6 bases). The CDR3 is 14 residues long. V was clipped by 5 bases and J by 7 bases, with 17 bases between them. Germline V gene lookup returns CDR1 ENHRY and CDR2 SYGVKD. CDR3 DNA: TGTGCCATCAGTAATACAGGGCCGGGTGATGAAGCTTTCTTT. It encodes CAISNTGPGDEAFF.

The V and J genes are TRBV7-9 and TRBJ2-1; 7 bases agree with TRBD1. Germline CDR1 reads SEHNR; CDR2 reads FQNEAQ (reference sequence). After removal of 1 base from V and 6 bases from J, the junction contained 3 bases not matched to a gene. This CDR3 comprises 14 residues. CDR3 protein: CASSLVSGGNEQFF. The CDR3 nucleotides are TGTGCCAGCAGCTTAGTTTCAGGGGGCAATGAGCAGTTCTTC.

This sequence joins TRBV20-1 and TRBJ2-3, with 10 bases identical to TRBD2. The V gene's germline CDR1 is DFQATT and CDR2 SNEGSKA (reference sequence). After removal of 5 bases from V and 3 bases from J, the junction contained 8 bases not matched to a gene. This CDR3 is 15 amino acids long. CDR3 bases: TGCAGTGCTTGTTACAGCGGGAGGGGGACAGATACGCAGTATTTT. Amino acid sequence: CSACYSGRGTDTQYF.

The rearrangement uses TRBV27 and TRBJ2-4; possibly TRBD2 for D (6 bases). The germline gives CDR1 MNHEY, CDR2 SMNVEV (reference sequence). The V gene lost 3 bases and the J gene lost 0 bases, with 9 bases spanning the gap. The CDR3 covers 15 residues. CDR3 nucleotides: TGTGCCAGCAGTTTGACCGGGGGAGCCAAAAACATTCAGTACTTC. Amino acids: CASSLTGGAKNIQYF.

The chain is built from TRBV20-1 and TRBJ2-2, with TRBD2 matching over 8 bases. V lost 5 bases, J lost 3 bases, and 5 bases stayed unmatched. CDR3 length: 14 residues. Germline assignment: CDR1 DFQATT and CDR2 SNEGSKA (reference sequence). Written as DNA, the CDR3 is TGCAGTGCTCCGGGGACTAGGGACACCGGGGAGCTGTTTTTT. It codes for CSAPGTRDTGELFF.

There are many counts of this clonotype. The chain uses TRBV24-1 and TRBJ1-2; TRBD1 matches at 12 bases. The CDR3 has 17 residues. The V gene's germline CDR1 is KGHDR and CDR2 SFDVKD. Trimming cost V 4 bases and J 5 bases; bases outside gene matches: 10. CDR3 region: CATSETGTGGDPYGYTF. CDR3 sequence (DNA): TGTGCCACCAGTGAGACCGGGACAGGGGGCGATCCGTATGGCTACACCTTC.